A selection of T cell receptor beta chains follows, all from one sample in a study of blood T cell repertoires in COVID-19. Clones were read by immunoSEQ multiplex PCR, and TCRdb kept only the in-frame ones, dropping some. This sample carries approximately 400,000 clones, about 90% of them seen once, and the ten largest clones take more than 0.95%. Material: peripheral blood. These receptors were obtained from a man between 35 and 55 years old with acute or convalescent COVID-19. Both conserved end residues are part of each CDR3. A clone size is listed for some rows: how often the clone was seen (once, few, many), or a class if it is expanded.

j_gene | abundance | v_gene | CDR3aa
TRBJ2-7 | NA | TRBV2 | CASSDGGGPYEQYF
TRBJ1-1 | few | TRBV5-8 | CASSLVYRRGEAFF
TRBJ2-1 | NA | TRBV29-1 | CSVNLLSEGQFF
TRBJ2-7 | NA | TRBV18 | CASSPPGTSARSYEQYF
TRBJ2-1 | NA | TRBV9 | CASSPWTGNEQFF
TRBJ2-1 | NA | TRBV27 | CASSLIAALSYNEQFF
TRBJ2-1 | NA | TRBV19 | CASSRGQGGYNEQFF
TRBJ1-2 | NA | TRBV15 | CATSGDSYGYTF
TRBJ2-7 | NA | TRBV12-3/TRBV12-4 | CASSLNQGYEQYF
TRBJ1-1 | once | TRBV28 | CATWDRNTEAFF
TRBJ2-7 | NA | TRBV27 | CASSHRAPRYEQYF
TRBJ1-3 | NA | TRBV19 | CASSTTGGTGNTIYF
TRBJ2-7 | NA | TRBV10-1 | CASSDTGGATYEQYF
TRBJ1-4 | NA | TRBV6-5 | CASNNGQSPNEKLFF
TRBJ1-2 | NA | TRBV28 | CASSSDRGNYGYTF
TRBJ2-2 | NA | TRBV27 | CASSFSGTSGNTGELFF
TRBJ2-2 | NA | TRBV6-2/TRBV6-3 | CASGPGGGTGELFF
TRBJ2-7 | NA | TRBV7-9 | CASSLVPGDYEQYF
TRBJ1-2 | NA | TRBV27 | CASRGTGGFGYTF
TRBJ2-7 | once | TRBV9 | CASSGRDSWEQYF
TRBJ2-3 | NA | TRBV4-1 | CASSPIAGPLTDTQYF
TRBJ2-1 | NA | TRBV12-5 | CASGPRFTSYNEQFF
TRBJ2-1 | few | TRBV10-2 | CASSESRTSDEQFF
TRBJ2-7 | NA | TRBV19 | CASSMLGGVEQYF
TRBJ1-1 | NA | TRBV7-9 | CASSLVAGDTEAFF
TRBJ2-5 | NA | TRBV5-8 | CASSSRLQETQYF
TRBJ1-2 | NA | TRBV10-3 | CAISEGGNYGYTF
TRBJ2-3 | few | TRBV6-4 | CASSEGQGADTQYF
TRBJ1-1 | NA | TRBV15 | CATRTRGNTEAFF
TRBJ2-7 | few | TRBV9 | CASSVAPSGGYEQYF
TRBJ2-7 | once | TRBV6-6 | CASSRSQGQPHPVHEQYF
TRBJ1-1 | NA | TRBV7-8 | CASSSRAGGLTEAFF
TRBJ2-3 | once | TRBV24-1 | CATSDFDWRGSDTQYF
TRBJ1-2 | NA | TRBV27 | CASSWGGRSGYTF
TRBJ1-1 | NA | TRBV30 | CAWGRNTEAFF
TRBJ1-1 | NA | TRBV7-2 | CASSPRTGINTEAFF
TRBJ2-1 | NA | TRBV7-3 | CASSLNPSSYNEQFF
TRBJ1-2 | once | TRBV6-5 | CASSQSTDHYGYTF
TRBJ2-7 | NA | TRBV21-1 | CASNDRAEQYF
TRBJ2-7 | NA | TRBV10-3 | CAIMGIGTGVFGYEQYF
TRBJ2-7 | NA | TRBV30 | CAWEPTGVTYEQYF
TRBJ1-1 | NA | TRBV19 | CASSIQQGPEAFF
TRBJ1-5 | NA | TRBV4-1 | CASSQGNLRGRGYQPQHF
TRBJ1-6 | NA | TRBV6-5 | CASSYGDSNSPLHF